This is a list of T cell receptor beta chains from one sample in a study of early T cells in non-severe SARS-CoV-2 infection. A single record per CDR3 protein comes from TCRdb applying MiXCR to the 5' RACE reads. Among tens of thousands of distinct CDR3 sequences listed, about 14% were seen once. The specimen was whole blood. The origin of the receptors is an adult who was a healthcare worker with PCR-confirmed SARS-CoV-2 infection or an uninfected control (not recorded which). Both conserved end residues are part of each CDR3. A D gene is named only where the DNA matches it firmly. Size is omitted from some rows. Given values are once, few, many or a class for expanded clones.

clone_size j_call v_call d_call cdr3_nt cdr3_aa
. TRBJ1-1 TRBV5-6 . TGTGCCAGCAGCTTATACCCGGGCGCTGAAGCTTTCTTT CASSLYPGAEAFF
. TRBJ2-7 TRBV21-1 . TGTGCCAGCAGCAAAGCGCCGAGGAAAGGTTCCTACGAGCAGTACTTC CASSKAPRKGSYEQYF
few TRBJ2-5 TRBV5-4 . TGTGCCAGCAGCTTTCGTATTGAGGAGACCCAGTACTTC CASSFRIEETQYF
few TRBJ1-2 TRBV6-5 . TGTGCCAGCACTTTAGGGCAGGCAAATGGCTACACCTTC CASTLGQANGYTF
few TRBJ2-4 TRBV4-1 . TGCGCCAGCAGCCAAGTTTTTGCGAGAGGCAAAAACATTCAGTACTTC CASSQVFARGKNIQYF
few TRBJ2-3 TRBV9 TRBD1 TGTGCCAGCACGATACAGGGGTATAGCACAGATACGCAGTATTTT CASTIQGYSTDTQYF
. TRBJ2-1 TRBV7-9 TRBD2 TGTGCCAGCAGCTTAGGGGGTAGCGGGGTCGCCCCTATCTCCTACAATGAGCAGTTCTTC CASSLGGSGVAPISYNEQFF
few TRBJ2-1 TRBV10-3 TRBD2 TGTGCCATCAGTGAGTCATATAGCGGGGCGGATGAGCAGTTCTTC CAISESYSGADEQFF
many TRBJ1-3 TRBV28 TRBD1 TGTGCCAGCAGTCATGGACAGGGCAGCACCATATATTTT CASSHGQGSTIYF
few TRBJ1-5 TRBV9 . TGTGCCAGCAGCGTAGGAACCAATCAGCCCCAGCATTTT CASSVGTNQPQHF
few TRBJ1-3 TRBV5-1 . TGCGCCAGCAGCTCGGCAGAACGGAACACCATATATTTT CASSSAERNTIYF
many TRBJ2-1 TRBV7-3 TRBD2 TGTGCCAGCAGTCGTCGGGGTAGCGGGGCATATTCCTACAATGAGCAGTTCTTC CASSRRGSGAYSYNEQFF
. TRBJ2-7 TRBV3-1 . TGTGCCAGCAGCCGCGTCGTTTCGCGGGGCGCCTCCTACGAGCAGTACTTC CASSRVVSRGASYEQYF
few TRBJ2-5 TRBV6-6 TRBD2 TGTGCCAGCAGTTACGGGGGACTAGCGGGAGGAGAGACCCAGTACTTC CASSYGGLAGGETQYF
. TRBJ1-6 TRBV2 TRBD1 TGTGCCAGCAGGTCCCCGACAGGGACCAATTCACCCCTCCACTTT CASRSPTGTNSPLHF
. TRBJ1-2 TRBV3-1 . TGTGCCAGCAGCCAACCACCGATGAATGGCTACACCTTC CASSQPPMNGYTF
. TRBJ2-5 TRBV20-1 . TGCAGTGCTAGCAGGAGGGCGGGGCGACTCCAAGAGACCCAGTACTTC CSASRRAGRLQETQYF
few TRBJ1-2 TRBV7-2 . TGTGCCAGCAGCTTAAGGATCCTTAACTATGGCTACACCTTC CASSLRILNYGYTF
. TRBJ1-5 TRBV20-1 TRBD1 TGCAGTGCCTTCGGAGGAGGGGGCCGTCAGCCCCAGCATTTT CSAFGGGGRQPQHF
. TRBJ2-2 TRBV24-1 TRBD1 TGTGCCACCAGGACAGGGGGCGACACCGGGGAGCTGTTTTTT CATRTGGDTGELFF
few TRBJ2-7 TRBV29-1 . TGCAGCGTTGAGGGCGGTGGGGGCTACGAGCAGTACTTC CSVEGGGGYEQYF
many TRBJ2-1 TRBV20-1 . TGCAGTGCGGAGGGGCTGGGGAATGAGCAGTTCTTC CSAEGLGNEQFF
few TRBJ2-7 TRBV7-9 TRBD1 TGTGCCAGCAGCCAAGAAGGGACAGGGTCCTACGAGCAGTACTTC CASSQEGTGSYEQYF
few TRBJ1-1 TRBV12-3/TRBV12-4 . TGTGCCAGCAGTTTAGGGACTGTTGAAGCTTTCTTT CASSLGTVEAFF
. TRBJ1-2 TRBV6-5 TRBD1 TGTGCCAGCGCCTCCTCCGGGACAGGATATGGCTACACCTTC CASASSGTGYGYTF
. TRBJ1-6 TRBV5-4 TRBD1 TGTGCCAGCAGCTTGGACAGGGGCAAGTCACCCCTCCACTTT CASSLDRGKSPLHF
. TRBJ1-1 TRBV6-2/TRBV6-3 . TGTGCCAGCAGTTCCAGGGATGGAACTGAAGCTTTCTTT CASSSRDGTEAFF
few TRBJ1-6 TRBV6-6 . TGTGCCAGCAGTAACAGGTCTCCGCGGTACAGTTCACCCCTCCACTTT CASSNRSPRYSSPLHF
. TRBJ2-1 TRBV20-1 . TGCAGTGCCAGGCGAACAGCACCCTACAATGAGCAGTTCTTC CSARRTAPYNEQFF
few TRBJ2-2 TRBV9 . TGTGCCAGCAGCCGCCAGGGGCTTGGGACCGGGGAGCTGTTTTTT CASSRQGLGTGELFF
. TRBJ2-3 TRBV6-4 TRBD2 TGTGCCAGCAGTGAAATAGCGGGGGACGTCGATACGCAGTATTTT CASSEIAGDVDTQYF
. TRBJ2-5 TRBV7-9 . TGTGCCAGCAGCTTAAGGGCCCAAGAGACCCAGTACTTC CASSLRAQETQYF
many TRBJ2-7 TRBV6-5 TRBD1 TGTGCCAGCAGCTGGAGACAGGGGGCGGACGAGCAGTACTTC CASSWRQGADEQYF
. TRBJ2-7 TRBV3-1 TRBD2 TGTGCCAGCAGCCAACTCGGGGGGGCCGGGTACGAGCAGTACTTC CASSQLGGAGYEQYF
many TRBJ2-7 TRBV19 TRBD1 TGTGCCGGCGACAGGGCCTACGAGCAGTACTTC CAGDRAYEQYF
few TRBJ1-5 TRBV18 . TGTGCCAGCTCTCTTCAGGGTGGCAATCAGCCCCAGCATTTT CASSLQGGNQPQHF
many TRBJ2-3 TRBV10-3 TRBD1 TGTGCCATCAGTGGGGGCAGGGGGTTCACAGATACGCAGTATTTT CAISGGRGFTDTQYF
few TRBJ1-6 TRBV4-2 TRBD1 TGTGCCAGCAGCCCCAGGGGGCGGAATTCACCCCTCCACTTT CASSPRGRNSPLHF
. TRBJ1-2 TRBV29-1 . TGCAGCGTTTCCGGGAACTATGGCTACACCTTC CSVSGNYGYTF
few TRBJ2-1 TRBV11-3 . TGTGCCAGCAGCTTAGTGTTAGGCGATGAGCAGTTCTTC CASSLVLGDEQFF
many TRBJ1-1 TRBV20-1 . TGCAGTGCTAGAGGACAGCGGGGCGAAGCTTTCTTT CSARGQRGEAFF
. TRBJ1-4 TRBV15 . TGTGCCACCAGCAAAACTGTTCTGGCGGCTTCTGAAAAACTGTTTTTT CATSKTVLAASEKLFF
few TRBJ1-5 TRBV30 . TGTGCCTGGAACGAGGGTAGCAATCAGCCCCAGCATTTT CAWNEGSNQPQHF
. TRBJ2-7 TRBV24-1 . TGTGCCACCAGTGATTTGAACGAGCAGTACTTC CATSDLNEQYF
. TRBJ1-1 TRBV19 . TGTGCCAGCAGTTCCCTTTCATGGGGAGACACTGAAGCTTTCTTT CASSSLSWGDTEAFF
. TRBJ1-5 TRBV27 . TGTGCCAGCAGTGGTACAGGGATGGGTCAGCCCCAGCATTTT CASSGTGMGQPQHF
few TRBJ2-1 TRBV18 . TGTGCCAGCTCACCACTCGGTGGCTCCTACAATGAGCAGTTCTTC CASSPLGGSYNEQFF
. TRBJ2-7 TRBV7-9 TRBD2 TGTGCCAGCAGCTTACTAGCGGGGGCCTACGAGCAGTACTTC CASSLLAGAYEQYF